These 18 T cell receptor beta chains were all obtained from the same sample, sequenced in a study of glioma-infiltrating T cells. Using RNA template, CDR3s of TCR alpha and beta were amplified with iRepertoire arm-PCR. TCRdb processed the multiplex PCR reads anew with MiXCR; each CDR3 protein has one entry. The sample has about 5,700 distinct CDR3 sequences; around two fifths are singletons. The sample consisted of glioma tissue, nonneoplastic brain tissue, or PBMCs (not recorded which). The receptors come from a human donor with low-grade glioma or glioblastoma, undergoing nonglioma brain surgery, or in good health (not recorded which).

In this sample, this clonotype turned up many times. The V and J genes are TRBV7-8 and TRBJ2-2; 8 nucleotides line up with TRBD1. The V and J ends lost 0 bases and 6 bases, in that order; junction bases with no gene match: 3. The CDR3 has 15 amino acids. The germline V gene has CDR1 SGHVS and CDR2 FQNEAQ. The CDR3 sequence is CASSLAPQGAGELFF. The CDR3 DNA reads as TGTGCCAGCAGCTTAGCGCCACAGGGGGCCGGGGAGCTGTTTTTT.

On this clonotype: One end of the junction does not line up with germline, which may come from a read error. The chain links TRBV15 to TRBJ1-1; D may be TRBD1 (5 bases). Germline V lookup: CDR1 LNHNV, CDR2 YYDKDF (reference sequence). This CDR3 has 13 amino acids. The CDR3 reads CAASRDYRDRAFF. CDR3 bases: TGTGCCGCCAGCAGAGATTACCGGGACCGAGCTTTCTTC.

This clonotype was seen repeatedly, ten times or more. The gene calls are TRBV19 and TRBJ2-7, with TRBD1 matching 11 bases. V lost 7 bases to trimming and J lost 4 bases; unmatched junction nucleotides: 9. The germline gives CDR1 LNHDA, CDR2 SQIVND (reference sequence). The CDR3 totals 15 residues. The CDR3 protein is CASIRPGQGVYEQYF. CDR3 coding DNA: TGTGCCAGTATCCGCCCGGGACAGGGGGTGTACGAGCAGTACTTC. Full variable domain (rest looked up from reference TRBV19 and TRBJ2-7): DGGITQSPKYLFRKEGQNVTLSCEQNLNHDAMYWYRQDPGQGLRLIYYSQIVNDFQKGDIAEGYSVSREKKESFPLTVTSAQKNPTAFYLCASIRPGQGVYEQYFGPGTRLTVT.

This clonotype is classed as large. The chain is built from TRBV20-1 and TRBJ1-1, with no clear D. V gave up 5 bases and J gave up 3 bases, with 7 bases separating them. The CDR3 extends over 11 amino acids. Germline V gene lookup returns CDR1 DFQATT and CDR2 SNEGSKA (reference sequence). CDR3 nucleotide sequence: TGCAGTGCTGAAGACTACACTGAAGCTTTCTTT. Translating it yields CSAEDYTEAFF.

Notes on this clonotype: The junction departs from the called germline gene at one end, perhaps through a read error. The chain couples TRBV9 to TRBJ1-1; D gene uncertain. Germline V gives CDR1 SGDLS, CDR2 YYNGEE. The CDR3 spans 14 residues. CDR3 amino acids: CASSVKGVNTGAFF. The CDR3 DNA reads TGTGCCAGCAGCGTTAAGGGAGTTAACACTGGAGCTTTCTTT.

Concerning this clonotype itself: A much larger clone is a single base away; this may be a read error. V is TRBV18 and J is TRBJ2-2; no reliable D call. The CDR3 loop spans 17 amino acids. Germline CDR1 and CDR2: KGHSH and LQKENI. CDR3 nucleotides: TGTGGCAGCTCACCGTTCGGACCAACGACGAACACCGGGGAGCTGTTTTTT. The encoded protein is CGSSPFGPTTNTGELFF.

This clonotype occurred many times. This rearrangement joins TRBV3-1 to TRBJ2-1, with D maybe TRBD2 (6 bases). Germline V CDR1 and CDR2: LGHDT, YNNKEL (reference sequence). Deletions cut 6 bases from V and 5 bases from J, with 11 bases between. The CDR3 runs 13 residues. For the CDR3, the DNA is TGTGCCAGCAGTCAGTGGGGGGACAATGAGCAGTTCTTC. As protein: CASSQWGDNEQFF.

The rearrangement joins TRBV27 to TRBJ2-3, with unresolved D. This CDR3 is 13 amino acids long. V was trimmed by 5 bases and J by 0 bases, leaving 6 bases between them. The germline V gene has CDR1 MNHEY and CDR2 SMNVEV (reference sequence). DNA of the CDR3: TGTGCCAGCAGTCTGGACAGCACAGATACGCAGTATTTT. Amino acid sequence: CASSLDSTDTQYF.

This clonotype is medium-sized. V is TRBV19 and J is TRBJ2-1; no definite D call. The germline gives CDR1 LNHDA, CDR2 SQIVND (reference sequence). The CDR3 contains 14 residues. Trimming removed 3 bases from V and 5 bases from J, with 11 bases in between. The CDR3 loop is CASSIYWRNNEQFF. In DNA form, the CDR3 reads TGTGCCAGTAGTATTTATTGGCGGAACAATGAGCAGTTCTTC.

The chain links TRBV6-5 to TRBJ2-3; D gene ambiguous. Trimming cost V 1 base and J 4 bases, with 6 bases left between them. Per the germline V gene, CDR1 is MNHEY and CDR2 is SVGAGI. The CDR3 loop spans 13 amino acids. The CDR3 region has the DNA TGTGCCAGCAGTTACTTCTCGGCAGATACGCAGTATTTT. It codes for CASSYFSADTQYF.

The chain has TRBV29-1 and TRBJ2-1, with D uncertain. Gene TRBJ1-2 matches the end of the DNA better, so the J call may be wrong. This CDR3 is built from 11 residues. CDR1 is SQVTM and CDR2 is ANQGSEA in the germline V gene. The CDR3: CSVESAYGYTF. CDR3 in DNA: TGCAGCGTTGAGTCGGCTTATGGCTACACCTTC.

The V call is TRBV20-1, the J call TRBJ1-2; D ambiguous. V gave up 0 bases and J gave up 2 bases, with 13 bases separating them. Germline values: CDR1 DFQATT, CDR2 SNEGSKA (reference sequence). The CDR3 is 15 amino acids. This CDR3 is CSARDSRHVNYGYTF. The CDR3 coding sequence is TGCAGTGCTAGAGATAGCAGGCACGTAAACTATGGCTACACCTTC.

V gene TRBV20-1 combines with J gene TRBJ2-7; TRBD2 aligns across 10 bases. J was trimmed by 6 bases and V by 0 bases; bases with no gene match: 8. Germline V CDR1 and CDR2: DFQATT, SNEGSKA (reference sequence). The CDR3 covers 15 residues. CDR3 sequence reads: CSARDITSGIGEQYF. The CDR3, as DNA: TGCAGTGCTAGAGATATCACTAGCGGGATAGGCGAGCAGTACTTC.

This sequence joins TRBV27 and TRBJ1-1; D gene ambiguous. The CDR3 is made up of 14 amino acids. From germline, CDR1 is MNHEY and CDR2 SMNVEV (reference sequence). V was clipped by 3 bases and J by 1 base, with 9 bases between them. This CDR3 is CASSFLQRNTEAFF. DNA of the CDR3: TGTGCCAGCAGTTTCCTACAGCGGAACACTGAAGCTTTCTTT.

This clonotype was observed at least ten times. CDR3 sequence reads: CASAPVATGANEQFF. CDR3 coding DNA: TGCGCCAGCGCCCCGGTGGCTACAGGGGCCAATGAGCAGTTCTTC. This chain links TRBV5-1 with TRBJ2-1; the match to TRBD1 covers 7 bases. The V gene's germline CDR1 is SGHRS and CDR2 YFSETQ. The CDR3 sequence is 15 residues long. Losses at the gene ends were 7 bases for V and 6 bases for J; bases not matched to a gene: 13.

V usage is TRBV4-1 and J usage is TRBJ2-7, with D tentatively TRBD2 (5 bases). The germline CDR1 and CDR2 sequences are MGHRA and YSYEKL. Trimming took off 1 base at V and 4 bases at J, with 11 bases between the two ends. The CDR3 length is 14 residues. The CDR3 protein is CASSQGEGAYEQYF. The CDR3 DNA reads TGCGCCAGCAGCCAAGGAGAGGGAGCTTACGAGCAGTACTTC.

The V call is TRBV7-2, the J call TRBJ2-1, with 9 nucleotides matching TRBD2. The ends lost 7 bases at V and 12 bases at J; junction bases unmatched: 25. Germline values: CDR1 SGHTA, CDR2 FQGNSA. CDR3 length equals 18 residues. The CDR3 reads CASISFTSGTSNRHVQFF. The CDR3 bases are TGTGCCAGCATCTCCTTTACCTCCGGGACTAGCAATAGGCATGTGCAGTTCTTC. Based on the CDR3 plus reference TRBV7-2 and TRBJ2-1, the full variable domain is GAGVSQSPSNKVTEKGKDVELRCDPISGHTALYWYRQSLGQGLEFLIYFQGNSAPDKSGLPSDRFSAERTGGSVSTLTIQRTQQEDSAVYLCASISFTSGTSNRHVQFFGPGTRLTVL.

This clonotype turned up a few times. This rearrangement joins TRBV28 to TRBJ1-2; D not certain. Germline CDR1 reads MDHEN; CDR2 reads SYDVKM. The CDR3 covers 12 residues. Trimming cost V 6 bases and J 4 bases, with 9 bases left between them. The CDR3: CASRPDGYGYTF. Here the CDR3 DNA reads TGTGCCAGCAGACCGGACGGCTATGGCTACACCTTC.